This T cell receptor beta chain was found in a study of tumor-infiltrating lymphocytes in primary liver carcinoma. Findings and limits, study-wide: When set against blood, tumors had a significantly higher top-250-clone fraction (p = 0.039).

Comments on this clonotype: Antigen unknown. The junction shows a germline mismatch at one end, possibly a read error.

Total RNA (approximately 450 ng) served as template for TCR beta cDNA synthesis primed by a constant-region primer. ARM-PCR was slightly modified, and three nested multiplex PCR rounds with it gave rise to the TCR beta libraries. TRBV1-TRBV30 forward primers paired with a C-beta reverse primer were used in the first two PCR rounds, which ran approximately 10 cycles each. Each CDR3 protein gets one entry after TCRdb re-called the multiplex PCR reads with MiXCR. The sample shows more than 90,000 distinct CDR3 sequences, about two thirds of them seen only once. Germline CDR1 MDHEN, CDR2 SYDVKM. The CDR3 runs 15 residues. Total RNA and DNA came together from about 21-30 mg of bulk tissue without cell sorting.

Sample: liver tumor tissue from sampling region 2. The subset here: tumor region T2, inferior pole. The rearrangement uses TRBV28 and TRBJ1-4, with a possible D match to TRBD1 (6 bases). The sequence derives from a woman aged 55-70 years with primary liver carcinoma and hepatitis B virus infection. As DNA, the CDR3 is TGTGCCAGCAGTGAGGCGGGGGCTTGCGATGAAAAACTGTTCTTT. It specifies CASSEAGACDEKLFF.